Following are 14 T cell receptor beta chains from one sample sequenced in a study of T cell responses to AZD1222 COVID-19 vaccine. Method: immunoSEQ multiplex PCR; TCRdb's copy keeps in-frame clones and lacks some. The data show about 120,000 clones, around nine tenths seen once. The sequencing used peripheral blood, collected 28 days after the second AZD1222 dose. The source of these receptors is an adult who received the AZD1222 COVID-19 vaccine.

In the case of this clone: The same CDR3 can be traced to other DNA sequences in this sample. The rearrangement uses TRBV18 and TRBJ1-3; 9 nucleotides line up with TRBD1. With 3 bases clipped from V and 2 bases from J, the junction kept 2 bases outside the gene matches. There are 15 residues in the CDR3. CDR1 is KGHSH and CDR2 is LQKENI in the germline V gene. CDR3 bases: TGTGCCAGCTCACCCAGGACAGGGGCTGGAAACACCATATATTTT. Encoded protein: CASSPRTGAGNTIYF. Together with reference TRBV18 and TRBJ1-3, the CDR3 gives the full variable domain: NAGVMQNPRHLVRRRGQEARLRCSPMKGHSHVYWYRQLPEEGLKFMVYLQKENIIDESGMPKERFSAEFPKEGPSILRIQQVVRGDSAAYFCASSPRTGAGNTIYFGEGSWLTVV.

CDR3 sequence (DNA): TGTGCCAGCAGCTTAGAACGACACAACAACCACTATGGCTACACCTTC. Protein sequence: CASSLERHNNHYGYTF. The chain combines TRBV7-9 with TRBJ1-2; D not certain. The CDR3 has 16 residues. Germline CDR1 and CDR2: SEHNR and FQNEAQ (reference sequence). The V and J ends lost 1 base and 3 bases respectively, with 15 bases between them.

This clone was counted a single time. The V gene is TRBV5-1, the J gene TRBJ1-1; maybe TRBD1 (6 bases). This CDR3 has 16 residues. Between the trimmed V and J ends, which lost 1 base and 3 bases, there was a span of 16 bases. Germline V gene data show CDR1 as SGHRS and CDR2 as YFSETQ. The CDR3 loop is CASSLSGKRGDTEAFF. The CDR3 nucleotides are TGCGCCAGCAGCTTGTCCGGGAAAAGGGGGGACACTGAAGCTTTCTTT.

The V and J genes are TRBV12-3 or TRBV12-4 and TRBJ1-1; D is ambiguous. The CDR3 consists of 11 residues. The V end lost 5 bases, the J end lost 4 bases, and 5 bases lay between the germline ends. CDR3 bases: TGTGCCAGCAGTGGTGGCACTGAAGCTTTCTTT. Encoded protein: CASSGGTEAFF.

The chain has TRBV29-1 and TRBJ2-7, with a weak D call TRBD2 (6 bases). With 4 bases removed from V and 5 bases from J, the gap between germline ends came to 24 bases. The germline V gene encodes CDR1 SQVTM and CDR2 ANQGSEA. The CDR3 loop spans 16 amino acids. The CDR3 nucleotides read TGCAGCGTTGGGGTTTCCAGGCCTTGGGGAGGTCACGAGCAGTACTTC. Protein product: CSVGVSRPWGGHEQYF.

The CDR3 DNA is TGTGCCAGCAGTTACTCGGTCGGGAGCTTCAACAATGAGCAGTTCTTC. It specifies CASSYSVGSFNNEQFF. V and J are TRBV6-5 and TRBJ2-1, with TRBD2 as a possible D gene (6 bases). CDR3 size: 16 residues. The V end lost 0 bases, the J end lost 5 bases, and 14 bases lay between the germline ends. The germline gives CDR1 MNHEY, CDR2 SVGAGI.

The CDR3 loop is CASSSRGGRDEKLFF. The CDR3 DNA follows: TGTGCCAGCAGTTCCCGGGGAGGTCGGGATGAAAAACTGTTTTTT. The gene calls are TRBV6-6 and TRBJ1-4; no definite D call. CDR3 length: 15 residues. V dropped 4 bases and J dropped 6 bases, with 15 bases sitting between them. Germline V gene data show CDR1 as MNHNY and CDR2 as SVGAGI (reference sequence).

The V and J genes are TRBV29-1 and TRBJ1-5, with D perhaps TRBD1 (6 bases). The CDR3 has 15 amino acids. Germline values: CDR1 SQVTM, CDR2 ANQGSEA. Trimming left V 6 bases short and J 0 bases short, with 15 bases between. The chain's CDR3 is CSVSEGGYSNQPQHF. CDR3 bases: TGCAGCGTCTCCGAGGGGGGTTATAGCAATCAGCCCCAGCATTTT.

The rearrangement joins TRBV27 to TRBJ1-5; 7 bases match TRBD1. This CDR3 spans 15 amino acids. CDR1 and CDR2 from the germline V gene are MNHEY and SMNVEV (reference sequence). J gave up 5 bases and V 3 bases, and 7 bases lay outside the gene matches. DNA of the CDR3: TGTGCCAGCAGTTTTGGTAGCACAGGGGATCAGCCCCAGCATTTT. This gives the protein CASSFGSTGDQPQHF.

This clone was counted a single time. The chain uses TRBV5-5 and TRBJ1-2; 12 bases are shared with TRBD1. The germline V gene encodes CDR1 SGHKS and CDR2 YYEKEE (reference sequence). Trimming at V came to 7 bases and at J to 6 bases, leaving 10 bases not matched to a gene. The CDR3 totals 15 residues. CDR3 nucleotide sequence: TGTGCCAGCGCCCATACCGGGACAGGGGGCGATGGCTACACCTTC. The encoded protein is CASAHTGTGGDGYTF.

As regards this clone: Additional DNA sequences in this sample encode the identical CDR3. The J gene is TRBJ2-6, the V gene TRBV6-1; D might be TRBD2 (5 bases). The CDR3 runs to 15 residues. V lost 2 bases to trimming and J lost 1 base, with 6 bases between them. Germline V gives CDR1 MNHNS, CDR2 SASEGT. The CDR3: CASSERDSGANVLTF. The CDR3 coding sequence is TGTGCCAGCAGTGAACGGGATTCTGGGGCCAACGTCCTGACTTTC.

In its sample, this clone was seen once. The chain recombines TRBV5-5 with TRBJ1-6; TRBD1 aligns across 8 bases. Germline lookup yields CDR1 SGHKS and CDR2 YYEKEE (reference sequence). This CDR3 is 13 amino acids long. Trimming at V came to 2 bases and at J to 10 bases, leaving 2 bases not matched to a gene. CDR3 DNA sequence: TGTGCCAGCAGCTTTCGGGACAGGTCACCCCTCCACTTT. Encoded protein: CASSFRDRSPLHF.

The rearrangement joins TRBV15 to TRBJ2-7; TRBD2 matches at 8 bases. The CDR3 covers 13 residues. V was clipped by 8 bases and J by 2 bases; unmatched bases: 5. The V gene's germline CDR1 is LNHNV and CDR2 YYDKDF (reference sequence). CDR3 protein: CATVNSGTYEQYF. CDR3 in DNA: TGTGCCACCGTTAATAGCGGGACCTACGAGCAGTACTTC.

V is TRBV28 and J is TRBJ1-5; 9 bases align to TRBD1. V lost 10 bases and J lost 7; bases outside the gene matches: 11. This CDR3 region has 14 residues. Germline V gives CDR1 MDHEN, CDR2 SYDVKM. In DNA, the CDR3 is TGTGCCACACACTCACAGGGGGCGAAACAGCCCCAGCATTTT. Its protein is CATHSQGAKQPQHF.